This TCR beta chain is from a study of molecular identifiers for immune sequencing clone quantification (dated by TCRdb to 2017 to 2018). The study in broad terms: For a replicate experiment, RNA from approximately 20,000 or 100,000 naive CD8 T cells was divided into five aliquots, and four of the five aliquots were sequenced. This methods study benchmarked molecular-identifier clustering-based TCR repertoire sequencing (MIDCIRS) and TCR RNA copy counting, using CD8 T cells to do so.

For this clonotype: It lacks a known antigen. This may be a read error: a much more frequent sequence differs by one nucleotide.

The library was generated by PCR. The instrument was an Illumina HiSeq 4000. Bulk TCR libraries were prepared as previously described, using TCR primers listed in Table S5. The Qiagen AllPrep DNA/RNA kit was used to purify total RNA. Reads from multiple sequencing runs of the same library were pooled before analysis. Regarding the original processing steps: Reads were retained only if an exact TCR constant sequence was present, and the retained reads were trimmed to 150 nt and grouped according to their 12-nt molecular barcodes. Reads inside each barcode group were sub-clustered using a 15% Levenshtein threshold, and a quality-weighted consensus sequence was constructed for each RNA molecule. Non-functional sequences were excluded, and lower-count sequences lying one edit away from another sequence were also excluded. On the basis of fitting two negative binomial distributions, barcode sub-clusters with fewer than 20% of the maximum read count were discarded. TCRdb trimmed the raw reads at Q25, called clones with MiXCR and kept productive beta chains. Each record represents a unique CDR3 protein, reported with the most common genes and DNA among its rows. TCRdb, not the authors, supplied the V and J calls. For this sample there are about 320,000 distinct CDR3 sequences; around a fifth appear just once. Approximately 0.8% of the sample is in the top ten clones.

From V the trimming removes 8 bases and from J it removes 0 bases, while the gene matches leave 7 bases of the junction unaccounted for. Looking up the germline V gene yields CDR1 MNHNS and CDR2 SASEGT. Measured from the cysteine to the phenylalanine, the CDR3 is 14 residues long. Only CDR3 DNA remains: 42 bases, in frame from the first base. Broad study findings and their caveats: Naive libraries contained spiked-in Jurkat TCR RNA (approximately nine copies' worth), which is not part of the donor repertoire. In CMV-specific effector cells, clones with more than 20 RNA copies contained over 99% of molecules, whereas in naive cells such clones contained under 1% of molecules. Without barcode sub-clustering, chimeric consensus sequences inflated TCR diversity; chimeras reached as high as 47%. Modeling indicated 2.5 to 3.5 TCR RNA copies recovered per cell, compared with about 10 by digital PCR, which implies a capture efficiency of about 31%. Spiked-in Jurkat TCR RNA equal to a single cell's worth was reported to be detectable even within one million naive CD8 T cells. Highly expanded clone sizes could be underestimated because identical TCR molecules may share a barcode.

Naive CD8 T cell libraries were made from 20,000 to 1,000,000 sorted cells using 10%, 30% or 50% of purified RNA. On a BD FACSAria II, naive CD8 T cells were FACS-sorted as CD8+CD4-CCR7+CD45RA+ and collected into RLT Plus buffer. Detection sensitivity was tested by spiking Jurkat RNA equal to approximately 9 TCR copies' worth into samples containing about 19,000-1,000,000 naive CD8 T cells. CD8 T cells were enriched with RosetteSep CD8+ T Cell Enrichment Cocktail and Ficoll-Paque, followed by ACK red cell lysis. The TCR sequence derives from a human donor in good health. Some libraries in this study had Jurkat cell RNA spiked in. Sample: naive CD8+ T cells from blood, with Jurkat cell RNA spiked in. In light of the paper, this sample's cell subset or site label describes: FACS-sorted CD8+CD4-CCR7+CD45RA+ naive T cells. The sequence joins TRBV6-1 to TRBJ2-7; 7 central bases correspond to TRBD2. The DNA reads TGTGCCAGCGAGACTGGCGGGAGCTCCTACGAGCAGTACTTC. Its coded protein is CASETGGSSYEQYF.